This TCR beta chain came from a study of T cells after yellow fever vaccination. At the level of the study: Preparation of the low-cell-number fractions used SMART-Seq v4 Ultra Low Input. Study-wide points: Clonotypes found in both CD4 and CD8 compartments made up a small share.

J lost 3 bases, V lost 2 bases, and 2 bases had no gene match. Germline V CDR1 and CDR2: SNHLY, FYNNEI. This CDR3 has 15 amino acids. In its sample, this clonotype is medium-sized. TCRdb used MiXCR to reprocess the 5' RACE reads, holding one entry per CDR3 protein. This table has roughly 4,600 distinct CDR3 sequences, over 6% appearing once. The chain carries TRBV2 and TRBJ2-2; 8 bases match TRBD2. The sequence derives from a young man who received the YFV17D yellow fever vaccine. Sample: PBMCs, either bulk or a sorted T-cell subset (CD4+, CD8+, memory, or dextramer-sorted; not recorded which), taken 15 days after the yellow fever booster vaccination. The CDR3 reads CASSETSGYTGELFF. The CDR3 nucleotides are TGTGCCAGCAGTGAAACTAGCGGCTACACCGGGGAGCTGTTTTTT.